This TCR beta chain was documented in a study of human T cells and chemical hapten exposure. In the study overall: Patch tests put 0.01% DPC on the upper back, read at 6 days.

This clonotype was seen a handful of times. With 5 bases clipped from V and 6 bases from J, the junction kept 7 bases outside the gene matches. This CDR3 has 15 residues. CDR1 is SGHVS, CDR2 FQNEAQ, per germline. In the library, unique molecular identifiers were attached to individual cDNA molecules. TCRdb independently ran MiXCR on the RACE reads; one entry per CDR3 protein. The table lists about 350,000 distinct CDR3 sequences, about 6% of them singletons. Time point here: patch test 2, 6 weeks after DPC sensitization. Treatment noted: therapeutic diphenylcyclopropenone sensitization with weekly scalp DPC. Donors, patients with alopecia ranging from 18 to 70 years old and judged suitable for DPC, provided samples. Before extraction, the whole blood was not fractionated, and total RNA was taken from it.

The clonotype originates from a young woman with alopecia areata. Some clones in this sample may be carry-over from other donors' samples. Specimen: whole blood, collected in connection with sensitization to the hapten diphenylcyclopropenone (DPC). V gene TRBV7-8 combines with J gene TRBJ1-5, with TRBD1 matching over 10 bases. The CDR3 sequence is CASSARQGAGQPQHF. Written as DNA, the CDR3 is TGTGCCAGCAGCGCCCGACAGGGGGCCGGTCAGCCCCAGCATTTT.